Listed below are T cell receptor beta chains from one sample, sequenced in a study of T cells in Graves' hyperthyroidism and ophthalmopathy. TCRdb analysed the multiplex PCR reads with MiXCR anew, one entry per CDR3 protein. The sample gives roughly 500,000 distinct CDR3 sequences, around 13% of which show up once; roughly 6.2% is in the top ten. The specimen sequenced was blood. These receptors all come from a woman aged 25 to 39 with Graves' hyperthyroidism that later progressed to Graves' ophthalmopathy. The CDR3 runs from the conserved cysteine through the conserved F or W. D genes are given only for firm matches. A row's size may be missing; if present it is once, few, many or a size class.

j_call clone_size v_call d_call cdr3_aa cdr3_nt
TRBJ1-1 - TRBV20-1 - CSATRQTNTEAFF TGCAGTGCTACAAGACAGACGAACACTGAAGCTTTCTTT
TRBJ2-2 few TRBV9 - CASSVGGRSNTGELFF TGTGCCAGCAGCGTAGGCGGGCGCTCGAACACCGGGGAGCTGTTTTTT
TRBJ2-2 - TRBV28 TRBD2 CASRNSGSWWELFF TGTGCCAGCAGGAATAGCGGGAGCTGGTGGGAGCTGTTTTTT
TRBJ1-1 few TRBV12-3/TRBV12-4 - CASTQKWRTEAFF TGTGCCAGCACCCAAAAGTGGAGGACTGAAGCTTTCTTT
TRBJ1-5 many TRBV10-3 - CAISESIGGSSNQPQHF TGTGCCATCAGTGAGTCCATAGGGGGGTCTAGCAATCAGCCCCAGCATTTT
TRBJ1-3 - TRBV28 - CASSLLGFGNTIYF TGTGCCAGCAGTTTATTAGGATTCGGAAACACCATATATTTT
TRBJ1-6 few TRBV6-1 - CASSEDRGQLNSPLHF TGTGCCAGCAGTGAAGATCGCGGGCAGCTCAATTCACCCCTCCACTTT
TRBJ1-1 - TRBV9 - CASSVGLLNTEAFF TGTGCCAGCAGCGTAGGGCTACTCAACACTGAAGCTTTCTTT
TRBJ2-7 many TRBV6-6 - CASSYSFQGGYEQYF TGTGCCAGCAGTTACTCGTTCCAGGGAGGCTACGAGCAGTACTTC
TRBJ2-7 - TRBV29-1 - CSALELSSCEQYF TGCAGCGCCCTGGAGTTGAGCTCCTGTGAGCAGTACTTC
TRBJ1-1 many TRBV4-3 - CASSQDRSAANTEAFF TGCGCCAGCAGCCAAGATAGATCCGCCGCGAACACTGAAGCTTTCTTT